The clone carrying this T cell receptor beta chain was observed a few times. The data were obtained in a study of T-cell memory formation after mild COVID-19. On the study more broadly: The two donors had largely donor-specific TCR clusters.

The CDR3 loop spans 15 amino acids. Germline V gene data show CDR1 as ENHRY and CDR2 as SYGVKD. V was trimmed by 1 base and J by 0 bases, leaving 10 bases between them. Constant-segment primers served in 5'RACE that generated TCR alpha and TCR beta cDNA libraries bearing sample barcodes and UMIs. TCRdb passed the 5' RACE reads through MiXCR, listing each CDR3 protein once. Among hundreds of thousands of distinct CDR3 sequences listed, less than 9.5% were seen once. This chain connects TRBV10-3 to TRBJ2-7, with unresolved D. Material for sequencing was PBMCs or a T cell subset sorted from them (not recorded which). The TCR sequence derives from a man in his late teens or twenties who had mild COVID-19 (a few samples of this study predate the infection). Cell type and time point are not known. CDR3 DNA: TGTGCCATCAGTGAGTACGTCGGCACCTCCTACGAGCAGTACTTC. Residues: CAISEYVGTSYEQYF.